These 14 T cell receptor beta chains came from one sample sequenced in a study of shared clonotypes between healthy human individuals. The assay was immunoSEQ multiplex PCR, and TCRdb's table has in-frame clones only and misses some. The profile covers about 480,000 clones, with over 75% appearing a single time and approximately 12% taken by the ten largest. Sequencing used PBMCs. The receptors come from a middle-aged woman in good health. Some clones in this sample may be carry-over from other donors' samples.

The J gene is TRBJ1-2, the V gene TRBV28; TRBD1 matches at 9 bases. Per germline, CDR1 MDHEN and CDR2 SYDVKM. V trimming: 0 bases; J trimming: 6 bases; junction bases outside the gene matches: 5. The CDR3 extends over 15 amino acids. The CDR3 protein is CASSLWRTGDDGYTF. Here the CDR3 DNA reads TGTGCCAGCAGTTTATGGAGGACAGGGGATGATGGCTACACCTTC.

This chain joins TRBV7-2 and TRBJ2-3; TRBD2 matches 7 bases. CDR1 and CDR2 (germline): SGHTA, FQGNSA. After removal of 1 base from V and 3 bases from J, the junction contained 1 base not matched to a gene. The CDR3 spans 14 residues. Here the CDR3 reads CASSLGLATDTQYF. Here the CDR3 DNA reads TGTGCCAGCAGCTTAGGACTAGCAACAGATACGCAGTATTTT.

This clone was seen a single time. This chain joins TRBV5-1 and TRBJ2-5; unclear D gene. Trimming removed 2 bases from V and 0 bases from J, with 11 bases in between. The CDR3 length is 15 residues. Germline assignment: CDR1 SGHRS and CDR2 YFSETQ. CDR3 region: CASSFLSGHQETQYF. Written as DNA, the CDR3 is TGCGCCAGCAGCTTCTTGTCCGGTCACCAAGAGACCCAGTACTTC.

V is TRBV6-1 and J is TRBJ1-5; 10 nucleotides line up with TRBD1. The CDR3 loop spans 16 amino acids. V lost 4 bases, J lost 0 bases, and 3 bases stayed unmatched. Per germline, CDR1 MNHNS and CDR2 SASEGT. CDR3 DNA sequence: TGTGCCAGCAGTGGGGACAGGGGTTATAGCAATCAGCCCCAGCATTTT. This codes for CASSGDRGYSNQPQHF.

The chain has TRBV7-8 and TRBJ1-1; 7 nucleotides agree with TRBD1. V lost 6 bases and J lost 0; bases outside the gene matches: 13. This CDR3 has 17 amino acids. Per germline, CDR1 SGHVS and CDR2 FQNEAQ. The CDR3 sequence is CASRPARQGVLNTEAFF. The CDR3, as DNA: TGTGCCAGCAGACCGGCCAGACAGGGAGTCTTGAACACTGAAGCTTTCTTT.

As regards this clone: This same CDR3 is encoded by further DNA sequences in the sample. The rearrangement joins TRBV5-1 to TRBJ1-1; TRBD1 is a possible D gene (5 bases). The germline V gene encodes CDR1 SGHRS and CDR2 YFSETQ. The CDR3 extends over 14 amino acids. The V end lost 0 bases, the J end lost 2 bases, and 8 bases lay between the germline ends. The CDR3: CASSLGGGNTEAFF. For the CDR3, the DNA is TGCGCCAGCAGCTTGGGTGGGGGTAACACTGAAGCTTTCTTT.

The V and J genes are TRBV18 and TRBJ1-5, with D unresolved. V was pared by 0 bases and J by 2 bases, with 8 bases between. The CDR3 runs to 15 residues. The germline V gene has CDR1 KGHSH and CDR2 LQKENI. The CDR3 nucleotides are TGTGCCAGCTCACCACCGACTATGGGCAATCAGCCCCAGCATTTT. It codes for CASSPPTMGNQPQHF.

V usage is TRBV13 and J usage is TRBJ2-5; 13 nucleotides align to TRBD2. The CDR3 consists of 15 residues. J was trimmed by 2 bases and V by 5 bases; bases with no gene match: 2. Per the germline V gene, CDR1 is PRHDT and CDR2 is FYEKMQ (reference sequence). The CDR3 coding sequence is TGTGCCAGCAGCCAGGGACTAGCGGGACAAGAGACCCAGTACTTC. The encoded protein is CASSQGLAGQETQYF.

Only one count was recorded for this clone. V gene TRBV9 combines with J gene TRBJ2-3, with 11 bases matching TRBD2. The CDR3 loop spans 14 amino acids. J gave up 5 bases and V 6 bases, and 5 bases lay outside the gene matches. Germline values: CDR1 SGDLS, CDR2 YYNGEE. Written as DNA, the CDR3 is TGTGCCAGCACCCCCGGACTAGCGGGAGATACGCAGTATTTT. It specifies CASTPGLAGDTQYF.

The J gene is TRBJ2-7, the V gene TRBV28, with 11 bases fitting TRBD2. The CDR3 contains 15 residues. Losses at the gene ends were 6 bases for V and 3 bases for J; bases not matched to a gene: 7. CDR1 and CDR2 (germline): MDHEN, SYDVKM. This CDR3 reads CASRPTSGRSYEQYF. In nucleotides, the CDR3 is TGTGCCAGCAGGCCTACTAGCGGGAGAAGCTACGAGCAGTACTTC.

The chain links TRBV28 to TRBJ1-1; D may be TRBD1 (5 bases). V was pared by 7 bases and J by 3 bases, with 27 bases between. The germline V gene has CDR1 MDHEN and CDR2 SYDVKM. This CDR3 contains 18 residues. As DNA, the CDR3 is TGTGCCAGCACCGTGGGAGGAGGCACGGGGGGACTCTACACTGAAGCTTTCTTT. This sequence encodes CASTVGGGTGGLYTEAFF.

V and J are TRBV19 and TRBJ2-1, with 10 bases identical to TRBD2. Germline CDR1 and CDR2: LNHDA and SQIVND (reference sequence). With 9 bases clipped from V and 0 bases from J, the junction kept 8 bases outside the gene matches. The CDR3 length is 16 residues. CDR3 loop: CASKGLAVSSYNEQFF. As DNA, the CDR3 is TGTGCCAGCAAAGGACTAGCGGTAAGCTCCTACAATGAGCAGTTCTTC.

V and J are TRBV5-1 and TRBJ2-3, with 11 bases that match TRBD2. J gave up 2 bases and V 3 bases, and 14 bases lay outside the gene matches. Looked up from germline, CDR1 is SGHRS and CDR2 is YFSETQ. The CDR3 loop spans 19 amino acids. Here the CDR3 reads CASSWRWSSGRSLTDTQYF. DNA for the CDR3: TGCGCCAGCAGCTGGAGGTGGTCTAGCGGGAGGTCTCTCACAGATACGCAGTATTTT.

J is TRBJ1-4 and V is TRBV2; D not certain. From germline, CDR1 is SNHLY and CDR2 FYNNEI. This CDR3 spans 12 amino acids. Deletions cut 1 base from V and 10 bases from J, with 7 bases between. Written as DNA, the CDR3 is TGTGCCAGCAGTGAAGGGAGTGGAAAACTGTTTTTT. Encoded protein: CASSEGSGKLFF.